The T cell receptor beta chain under discussion was sequenced for a study of cytomegalovirus exposure and HLA in healthy donors. All donors participated as healthy donors of bone marrow. The PCR contained 60 Vbeta and 13 Jbeta primers. Assay used: immunoSEQ multiplex PCR; TCRdb lists only in-frame clones, some missing. This sample carries 250,000 or so clones, approximately 80% of them seen once, and the ten largest clones take about 7.3%. This CDR3 region has 15 residues. Per the germline V gene, CDR1 is SGDLS and CDR2 is YYNGEE. Trimming cost V 3 bases and J 4 bases; bases outside gene matches: 6. The chain joins TRBV9 to TRBJ2-1, with 8 bases lining up with TRBD2. This clonotype originated in a woman aged 60-75 years in good health and CMV-seropositive. What was sequenced was PBMCs. The CDR3 bases are TGTGCCAGCAGCGAAACGGGACTAGGTTACAATGAGCAGTTCTTC. It translates to CASSETGLGYNEQFF.